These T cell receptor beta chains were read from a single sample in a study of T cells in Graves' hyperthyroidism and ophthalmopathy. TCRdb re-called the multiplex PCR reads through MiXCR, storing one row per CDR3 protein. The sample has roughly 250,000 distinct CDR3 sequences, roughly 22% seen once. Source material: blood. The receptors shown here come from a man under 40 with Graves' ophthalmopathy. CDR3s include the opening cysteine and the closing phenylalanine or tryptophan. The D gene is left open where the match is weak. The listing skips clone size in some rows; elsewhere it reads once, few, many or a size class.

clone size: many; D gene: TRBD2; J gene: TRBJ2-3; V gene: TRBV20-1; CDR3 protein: CSALAGLSTDTQYF; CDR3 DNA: TGCAGTGCGCTAGCGGGACTCAGCACAGATACGCAGTATTTT
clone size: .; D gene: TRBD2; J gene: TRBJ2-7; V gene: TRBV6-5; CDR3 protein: CASSYSRTSGYYPPDGLVYEQYF; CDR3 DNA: TGTGCCAGCAGTTACTCAAGGACTAGCGGCTACTATCCTCCCGACGGACTTGTCTACGAGCAGTACTTC
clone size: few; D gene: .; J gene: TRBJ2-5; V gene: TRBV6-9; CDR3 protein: CASSYTLGGQETQYF; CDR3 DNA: TGTGCCAGCAGTTACACCCTCGGTGGCCAAGAGACCCAGTACTTC
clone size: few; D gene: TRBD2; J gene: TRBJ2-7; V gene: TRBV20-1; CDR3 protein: CSARVRLAGTYEQYF; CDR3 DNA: TGCAGTGCTAGAGTTCGACTAGCGGGCACCTACGAGCAGTACTTC
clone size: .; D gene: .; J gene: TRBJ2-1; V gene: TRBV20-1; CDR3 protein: CSSIAEEEGHEQFF; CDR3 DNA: TGCAGTAGTATAGCGGAAGAGGAGGGCCATGAGCAGTTCTTC
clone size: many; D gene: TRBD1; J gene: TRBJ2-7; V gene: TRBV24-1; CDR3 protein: CATSDSDRREQYF; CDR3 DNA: TGTGCCACCAGTGATTCGGACAGGAGGGAGCAGTACTTC
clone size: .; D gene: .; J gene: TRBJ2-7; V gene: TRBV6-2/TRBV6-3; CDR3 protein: CASSPLTGNPWEQYF; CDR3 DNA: TGTGCCAGCAGCCCTCTGACGGGAAACCCTTGGGAGCAGTACTTC
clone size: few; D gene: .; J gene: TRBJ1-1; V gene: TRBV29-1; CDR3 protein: CSVDNTEAFF; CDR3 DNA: TGCAGCGTTGATAACACTGAAGCTTTCTTT
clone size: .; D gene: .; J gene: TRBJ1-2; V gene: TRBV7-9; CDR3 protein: CASKSSFAAHYGYTF; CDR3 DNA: TGTGCCAGCAAGTCCTCCTTCGCGGCTCACTATGGCTACACCTTC
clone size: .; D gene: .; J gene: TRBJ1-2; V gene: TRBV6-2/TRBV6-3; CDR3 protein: CASSSENYGYTF; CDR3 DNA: TGTGCCAGCAGTTCCGAAAACTATGGCTACACCTTC
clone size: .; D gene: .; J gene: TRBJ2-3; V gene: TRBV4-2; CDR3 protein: CASSQELVQSGSTDTQYF; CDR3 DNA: TGTGCCAGCAGCCAAGAACTTGTGCAGTCGGGTAGCACAGATACGCAGTATTTT
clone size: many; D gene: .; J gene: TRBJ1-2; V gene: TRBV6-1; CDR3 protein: CASSDMTGGNYGYTF; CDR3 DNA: TGTGCCAGCAGTGATATGACAGGCGGGAACTATGGCTACACCTTC
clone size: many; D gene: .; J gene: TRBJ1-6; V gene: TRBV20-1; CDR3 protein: CSAGSEREIENSPLHF; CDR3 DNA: TGCAGTGCGGGGTCGGAACGGGAGATCGAAAATTCACCCCTCCACTTT
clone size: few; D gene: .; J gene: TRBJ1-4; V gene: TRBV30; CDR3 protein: CAWSVFGRLKRNEKLFF; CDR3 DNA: TGTGCCTGGAGTGTATTCGGCCGCCTTAAGAGGAATGAAAAACTGTTTTTT
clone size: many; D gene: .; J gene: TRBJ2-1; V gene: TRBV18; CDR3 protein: CASSPHPDRNEQFF; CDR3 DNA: TGTGCCAGCTCACCACACCCCGATCGGAATGAGCAGTTCTTC
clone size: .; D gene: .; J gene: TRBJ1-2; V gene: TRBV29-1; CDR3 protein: CSVGGPNYGYTF; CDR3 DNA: TGCAGCGTTGGGGGGCCTAACTATGGCTACACCTTC
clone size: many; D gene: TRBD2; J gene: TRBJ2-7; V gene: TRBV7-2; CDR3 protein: CASSSTRTSGYEQYF; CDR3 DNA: TGTGCCAGCAGCTCCACGCGGACTAGCGGCTACGAGCAGTACTTC
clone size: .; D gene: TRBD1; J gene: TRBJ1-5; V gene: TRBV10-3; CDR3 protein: CAISEGTGGWPQHF; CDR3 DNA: TGTGCCATCAGTGAGGGGACAGGGGGATGGCCCCAGCATTTT
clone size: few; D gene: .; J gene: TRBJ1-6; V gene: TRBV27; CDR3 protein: CASSPGKALHF; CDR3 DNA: TGTGCCAGCAGTCCTGGAAAGGCCCTCCACTTT
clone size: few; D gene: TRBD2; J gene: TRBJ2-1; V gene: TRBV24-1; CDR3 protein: CATSDLAGGHDEQFF; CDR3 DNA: TGTGCCACCAGTGATCTAGCGGGAGGGCATGATGAGCAGTTCTTC
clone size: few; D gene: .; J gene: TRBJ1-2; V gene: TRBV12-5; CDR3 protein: CVTSSFGGGYTF; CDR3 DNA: TGTGTGACGTCCAGTTTTGGAGGAGGCTACACCTTC
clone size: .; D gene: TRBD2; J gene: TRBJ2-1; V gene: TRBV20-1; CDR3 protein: CSAFSGIHNEQFF; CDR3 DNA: TGCAGTGCTTTTAGCGGGATCCACAATGAGCAGTTCTTC
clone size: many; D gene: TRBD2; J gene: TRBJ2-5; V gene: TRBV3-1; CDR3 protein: CASSQDIRASGSPQETQYF; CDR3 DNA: TGTGCCAGCAGCCAAGATATTAGGGCTAGCGGGAGTCCTCAAGAGACCCAGTACTTC
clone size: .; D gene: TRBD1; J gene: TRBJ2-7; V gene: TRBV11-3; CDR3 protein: CASSSPGQGIYEQYF; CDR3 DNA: TGTGCCAGCAGCTCTCCGGGACAGGGGATCTACGAGCAGTACTTC
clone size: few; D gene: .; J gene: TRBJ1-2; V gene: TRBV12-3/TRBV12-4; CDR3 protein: CASSLALYGYTF; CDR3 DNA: TGTGCCAGCAGTTTAGCGTTGTATGGCTACACCTTC
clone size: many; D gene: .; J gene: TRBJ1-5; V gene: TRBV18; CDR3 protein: CASSLPGNQPQHF; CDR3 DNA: TGTGCCAGCTCTCTCCCCGGCAATCAGCCCCAGCATTTT
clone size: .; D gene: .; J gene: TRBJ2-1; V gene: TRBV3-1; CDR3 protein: CASSQGWGYGNEDEQFF; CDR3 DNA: TGTGCCAGCAGCCAAGGGTGGGGGTACGGGAACGAGGATGAGCAGTTCTTC
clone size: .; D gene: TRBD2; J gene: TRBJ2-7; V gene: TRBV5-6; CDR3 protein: CASSKTSGLSYEQYF; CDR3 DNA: TGTGCCAGCAGCAAGACTAGCGGGCTCTCCTACGAGCAGTACTTC
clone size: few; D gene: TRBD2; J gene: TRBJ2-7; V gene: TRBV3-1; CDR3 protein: CASSQEAGVDEQYF; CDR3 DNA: TGTGCCAGCAGCCAAGAAGCGGGAGTCGACGAGCAGTACTTC
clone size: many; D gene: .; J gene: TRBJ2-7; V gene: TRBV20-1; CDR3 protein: CSASLSQVPGEQYF; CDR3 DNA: TGCAGTGCTAGCCTCTCGCAGGTCCCGGGCGAGCAGTACTTC
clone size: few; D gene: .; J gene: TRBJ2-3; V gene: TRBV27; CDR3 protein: CASSFREADTQYF; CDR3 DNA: TGTGCCAGCAGTTTCCGGGAAGCAGATACGCAGTATTTT
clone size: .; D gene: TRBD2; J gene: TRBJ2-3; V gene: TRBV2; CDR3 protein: CASSERRLAGLSQYF; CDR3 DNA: TGTGCCAGCAGTGAAAGGCGCCTAGCGGGCCTTTCGCAGTATTTT
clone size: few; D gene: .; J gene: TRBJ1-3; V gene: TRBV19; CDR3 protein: CASSETGNTIYF; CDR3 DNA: TGTGCCAGTAGTGAGACTGGAAACACCATATATTTT
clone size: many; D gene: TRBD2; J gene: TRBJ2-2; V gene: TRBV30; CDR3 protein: CAWTEGAGETGELFF; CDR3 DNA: TGTGCCTGGACCGAGGGCGCGGGAGAGACCGGGGAGCTGTTTTTT
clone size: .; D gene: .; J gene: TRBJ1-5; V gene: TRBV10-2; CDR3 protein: CASSAGDTLNQPQHF; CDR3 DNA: TGCGCCAGCAGTGCGGGGGACACCCTCAATCAGCCCCAGCATTTT
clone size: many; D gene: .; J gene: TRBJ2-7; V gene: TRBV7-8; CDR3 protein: CASSLSYRGQAGEQYF; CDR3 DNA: TGTGCCAGCAGCCTTAGCTATCGGGGGCAGGCGGGCGAGCAGTACTTC
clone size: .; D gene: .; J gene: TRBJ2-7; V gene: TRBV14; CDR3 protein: CASSQVVGLPYEQYF; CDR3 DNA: TGTGCCAGCAGCCAAGTTGTAGGACTACCCTACGAGCAGTACTTC
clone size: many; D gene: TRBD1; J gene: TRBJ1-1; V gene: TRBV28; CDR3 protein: CASSSDRLNTEAFF; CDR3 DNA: TGTGCCAGCAGTTCGGACAGGCTGAACACTGAAGCTTTCTTT
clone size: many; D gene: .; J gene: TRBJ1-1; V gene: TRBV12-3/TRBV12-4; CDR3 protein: CASTNWGAGNTEAFF; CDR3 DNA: TGTGCCAGTACTAACTGGGGGGCTGGGAACACTGAAGCTTTCTTT
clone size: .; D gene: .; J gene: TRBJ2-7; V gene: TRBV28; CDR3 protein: CASSQQNRVPYEQYF; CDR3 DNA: TGTGCCAGCAGCCAACAAAACAGGGTGCCCTACGAGCAGTACTTC
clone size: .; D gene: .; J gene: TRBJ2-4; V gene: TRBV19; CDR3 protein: CASSYSVAKNIQYF; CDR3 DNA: TGTGCCAGTAGTTACAGTGTAGCCAAAAACATTCAGTACTTC
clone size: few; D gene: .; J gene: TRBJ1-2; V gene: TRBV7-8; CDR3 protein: CASSWSGEGYTF; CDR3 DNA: TGTGCCAGCAGCTGGTCCGGGGAGGGCTACACCTTC
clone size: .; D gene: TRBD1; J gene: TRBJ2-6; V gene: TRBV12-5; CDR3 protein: CASGFFHTSGTDLSGANVLTF; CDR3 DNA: TGTGCTAGTGGTTTTTTCCACACGTCCGGGACAGATCTCTCTGGGGCCAACGTCCTGACTTTC
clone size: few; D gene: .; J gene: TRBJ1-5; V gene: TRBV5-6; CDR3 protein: CASSLGRGQPQHF; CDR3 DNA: TGTGCCAGCAGCTTGGGACGGGGGCAGCCCCAGCATTTT
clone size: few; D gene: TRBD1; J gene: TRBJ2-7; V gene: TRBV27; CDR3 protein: CASSPLFGTGLNEQYF; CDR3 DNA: TGTGCCAGCAGTCCCCTCTTCGGGACAGGGCTGAACGAGCAGTACTTC